This T cell receptor (beta chain) was captured in a study of regulatory T cells in long-lasting Graves disease. Investigators prepared the TCR beta libraries by applying iRepertoire HTBI primers and Arm-PCR of CDR3 regions. TCRdb analysed the multiplex PCR reads with MiXCR anew, one entry per CDR3 protein. The sample carries roughly 520,000 distinct CDR3 sequences, around 12% recorded once. V trimming: 6 bases; J trimming: 2 bases; junction bases outside the gene matches: 6. The CDR3 spans 15 residues. The sample's time point: newly diagnosed GD, antithyroid drugs for less than 3 months. PBMC RNA was the source of the TCR library. The sample was also reused in another study, on T cells in Graves' hyperthyroidism and ophthalmopathy.

The input for sequencing was peripheral blood mononuclear cells (PBMCs), taken at new diagnosis, from a patient treated with antithyroid drugs. This sequence joins TRBV12-3 or TRBV12-4 and TRBJ2-3; 9 nucleotides match TRBD2. The sequence was obtained from a woman in her thirties with Graves disease. CDR3 sequence reads: CASRTSGPATDTQYF. In DNA form, the CDR3 reads TGTGCCAGCAGGACTAGCGGCCCCGCCACAGATACGCAGTATTTT.